A single sample gave rise to the 27 T cell receptor beta chains below, sequenced in a study of glioma-infiltrating T cells after dendritic cell vaccination. Time point described: after dendritic cell vaccination, including at tumor progression/relapse. The protocol was immunoSEQ multiplex PCR, while the TCRdb copy is restricted to in-frame clones and leaves out a portion. The data show 100,000 or so clones, with less than 90% seen just once and 5.4% held by the top ten. The sequencing used blood, collected after dendritic cell vaccination. These TCRs come from a human donor with glioblastoma.

The chain has TRBV12-5 and TRBJ2-7; maybe TRBD1 (6 bases). V was pared by 6 bases and J by 3 bases, with 12 bases between. Germline assignment: CDR1 LGHNT and CDR2 FRNRAP. The CDR3 spans 13 residues. In nucleotides, the CDR3 is TGTGCTAGTGGAACCGGACAGCACTACGAGCAGTACTTC. Its protein product is CASGTGQHYEQYF. The full variable domain, with the rest looked up from reference TRBV12-5 and TRBJ2-7, is DARVTQTPRHKVTEMGQEVTMRCQPILGHNTVFWYRQTMMQGLELLAYFRNRAPLDDSGMPKDRFSAEMPDATLATLKIQPSEPRDSAVYFCASGTGQHYEQYFGPGTRLTVT.

The chain employs TRBV25-1 and TRBJ2-3, with 9 nucleotides matching TRBD1. The germline V gene encodes CDR1 MGHDK and CDR2 SYGVNS. The CDR3 covers 15 residues. V lost 3 bases to trimming and J lost 6 bases; unmatched junction nucleotides: 7. CDR3 amino acids: CASSDDRTGADTQYF. Written as DNA, the CDR3 is TGTGCCAGCAGTGATGACCGGACAGGGGCGGATACGCAGTATTTT. Looking up the rest from reference TRBV25-1 and TRBJ2-3 gives the full variable domain: EADIYQTPRYLVIGTGKKITLECSQTMGHDKMYWYQQDPGMELHLIHYSYGVNSTEKGDLSSESTVSRIRTEHFPLTLESARPSHTSQYLCASSDDRTGADTQYFGPGTRLTVL.

The chain combines TRBV5-1 with TRBJ2-7; D is ambiguous. Germline-derived CDR1 and CDR2 are SGHRS and YFSETQ. The V gene lost 2 bases and the J gene lost 1 base, with 19 bases spanning the gap. This CDR3 is built from 17 residues. The CDR3 DNA sequence: TGCGCCAGCAGCTTACAGATTGGGCAGGTATTGTCCTACGAGCAGTACTTC. It is translated as CASSLQIGQVLSYEQYF. The whole variable domain, remainder taken from reference TRBV5-1 and TRBJ2-7, is KAGVTQTPRYLIKTRGQQVTLSCSPISGHRSVSWYQQTPGQGLQFLFEYFSETQRNKGNFPGRFSGRQFSNSRSEMNVSTLELGDSALYLCASSLQIGQVLSYEQYFGPGTRLTVT.

V gene TRBV19 combines with J gene TRBJ1-1, with a tentative D call TRBD1 (5 bases). The CDR3 consists of 18 residues. The V end was cut by 6 bases, the J end by 5 bases, with 28 bases between. Germline CDR1 reads LNHDA; CDR2 reads SQIVND (reference sequence). CDR3 sequence (DNA): TGTGCCAGTAGCTCAAATCGCCAGGGTGCGATGGGTACGACTGAAGCTTTCTTT. Its protein product is CASSSNRQGAMGTTEAFF.

This clone appeared a few times. The CDR3 region is CASTRAGSYGYF. CDR3 nucleotides: TGTGCCAGCACCCGAGCGGGTTCTTACGGATACTTC. The V and J genes are TRBV7-9 and TRBJ2-5; D possibly corresponds to TRBD2 (6 bases). CDR1 and CDR2 from the germline V gene are SEHNR and FQNEAQ (reference sequence). The CDR3 sequence is 12 residues long. Trimming removed 7 bases at V and 14 bases at J, with 20 bases between. Full variable domain (missing parts from reference TRBV7-9 and TRBJ2-5): DTGVSQNPRHKITKRGQNVTFRCDPISEHNRLYWYRQTLGQGPEFLTYFQNEAQLEKSRLLSDRFSAERPKGSFSTLEIQRTEQGDSAMYLCASTRAGSYGYFGPGTRLLVL.

The chain links TRBV29-1 to TRBJ1-3; D ambiguous. V lost 0 bases and J 3 bases, leaving 12 bases between the germline ends. Germline values: CDR1 SQVTM, CDR2 ANQGSEA. This CDR3 spans 15 amino acids. The CDR3 DNA reads as TGCAGCGTTGAAGACAAAGCCACGTTTGGAAACACCATATATTTT. As protein: CSVEDKATFGNTIYF. The full variable domain, completed using reference TRBV29-1 and TRBJ1-3, is SAVISQKPSRDICQRGTSLTIQCQVDSQVTMMFWYRQQPGQSLTLIATANQGSEATYESGFVIDKFPISRPNLTFSTLTVSNMSPEDSSIYLCSVEDKATFGNTIYFGEGSWLTVV.

The rearrangement uses TRBV18 and TRBJ1-1; maybe TRBD1 (6 bases). Trimming shortened V by 2 bases and J by 1 base, and 11 bases separated the two germline ends. The CDR3 spans 15 residues. Germline V gives CDR1 KGHSH, CDR2 LQKENI. DNA of the CDR3: TGTGCCAGCTCACCAACAGGGTCTGGGAACACTGAAGCTTTCTTT. Translation: CASSPTGSGNTEAFF.

J is TRBJ1-2 and V is TRBV27; D is unresolved. CDR1 and CDR2 from the germline V gene are MNHEY and SMNVEV (reference sequence). V was pared by 3 bases and J by 4 bases, with 9 bases between. This CDR3 region has 13 residues. CDR3 residues: CASSLHSSYGYTF. Written as DNA, the CDR3 is TGTGCCAGCAGTTTGCACAGCAGCTATGGCTACACCTTC.

The J gene is TRBJ2-1, the V gene TRBV5-1; D may be TRBD2 (7 bases). The CDR3 spans 19 residues. The germline CDR1 and CDR2 sequences are SGHRS and YFSETQ. V dropped 1 base and J dropped 0 bases, with 20 bases sitting between them. The DNA for the CDR3 is TGCGCCAGCAGCTTGAGGGGGGAGGGGGGATCAAGCTCCTACAATGAGCAGTTCTTC. Translated: CASSLRGEGGSSSYNEQFF.

This clone was detected a few times. J is TRBJ2-5 and V is TRBV7-6, with D possibly being TRBD1 (7 bases). The CDR3 covers 15 residues. Looked up from germline, CDR1 is SGHVS and CDR2 is FNYEAQ. V shed 5 bases and J shed 4 bases, with 17 bases lying between them. CDR3 residues: CASSAGPAGGETQYF. DNA of the CDR3: TGTGCCAGCAGCGCGGGACCCGCAGGGGGAGAGACCCAGTACTTC.

V is TRBV19 and J is TRBJ1-5, with TRBD1 matching 10 bases. The CDR3 runs 15 residues. Germline CDR1 reads LNHDA; CDR2 reads SQIVND (reference sequence). J gave up 5 bases and V 8 bases, and 9 bases lay outside the gene matches. The CDR3 DNA follows: TGTGCCAGTCATAAGTCCGGGACAGGGGATCAGCCCCAGCATTTT. Residues: CASHKSGTGDQPQHF.

V usage is TRBV28 and J usage is TRBJ1-2; 7 nucleotides align to TRBD1. Germline CDR1 MDHEN, CDR2 SYDVKM. The CDR3 has 15 amino acids. Trimming removed 5 bases from V and 4 bases from J; junction bases left unmatched: 10. The CDR3: CASSKQGIWGYGYTF. Written as DNA, the CDR3 is TGTGCCAGCAGTAAACAGGGGATCTGGGGCTATGGCTACACCTTC.

The V gene is TRBV11-1, the J gene TRBJ1-1, with D possibly TRBD1 on 5 matching bases. V shed 3 bases and J shed 10 bases, with 12 bases lying between them. Per germline, CDR1 SGHAT and CDR2 FQDESV (reference sequence). The CDR3 is 12 residues long. The CDR3 DNA reads TGTGCCAGCAGCTTGGGACCGGGGGTAGCTTTCTTT. This sequence encodes CASSLGPGVAFF.

This clone was seen a handful of times. V and J are TRBV14 and TRBJ1-4; 9 bases are shared with TRBD1. The CDR3 consists of 14 residues. CDR1 SGHDN and CDR2 FVKESK come from the germline V gene. Trimming cost V 3 bases and J 7 bases; bases outside gene matches: 3. The CDR3 bases are TGTGCCAGCAGCCAGGACAGGGGATTTGAAAAACTGTTTTTT. The encoded protein is CASSQDRGFEKLFF.

The chain combines TRBV25-1 with TRBJ2-5; D unclear. V gave up 1 base and J gave up 3 bases, with 15 bases separating them. The CDR3 is 16 amino acids. Per the germline V gene, CDR1 is MGHDK and CDR2 is SYGVNS. The CDR3: CASSELGRFPEETQYF. As DNA, the CDR3 is TGTGCCAGCAGTGAATTGGGCAGATTCCCCGAAGAGACCCAGTACTTC. Complete variable domain (other parts from reference TRBV25-1 and TRBJ2-5): EADIYQTPRYLVIGTGKKITLECSQTMGHDKMYWYQQDPGMELHLIHYSYGVNSTEKGDLSSESTVSRIRTEHFPLTLESARPSHTSQYLCASSELGRFPEETQYFGPGTRLLVL.

The V call is TRBV27, the J call TRBJ2-1; the match to TRBD2 covers 9 bases. Looked up from germline, CDR1 is MNHEY and CDR2 is SMNVEV (reference sequence). The V and J ends lost 5 bases and 8 bases, in that order; junction bases with no gene match: 16. The CDR3 runs to 17 residues. CDR3 bases: TGTGCCAGCAGTGGCCTGTTCTTAGCGGGAGTTCGCTATGAGCAGTTCTTC. It specifies CASSGLFLAGVRYEQFF.

The V and J genes are TRBV6-5 and TRBJ2-7; D possibly corresponds to TRBD2 (5 bases). Germline CDR1 MNHEY, CDR2 SVGAGI. The length of the CDR3 is 16 residues. Trimming removed 0 bases at V and 0 bases at J, with 12 bases between. The CDR3 nucleotides are TGTGCCAGCAGTTACTCGGACTCGCTGAACTCCTACGAGCAGTACTTC. It is translated as CASSYSDSLNSYEQYF.

The chain carries TRBV19 and TRBJ1-1; 9 bases line up with TRBD1. Germline CDR1 reads LNHDA; CDR2 reads SQIVND (reference sequence). Trimming took 2 bases from V and 4 from J; bases not matched to a gene: 2. This CDR3 is built from 14 residues. CDR3 residues: CASSINRGRTEAFF. The CDR3 DNA follows: TGTGCCAGTAGTATAAACAGGGGGCGCACTGAAGCTTTCTTT.

This chain connects TRBV7-9 to TRBJ1-1; unclear D gene. The CDR3 sequence is 13 residues long. CDR1 and CDR2 from the germline V gene are SEHNR and FQNEAQ (reference sequence). V was shortened by 3 bases and J by 3 bases, with 8 bases between the two germline ends. The CDR3 loop reads CASSLGTHTEAFF. DNA for the CDR3: TGTGCCAGCAGCTTGGGCACCCACACTGAAGCTTTCTTT. Looking up the rest from reference TRBV7-9 and TRBJ1-1 gives the full variable domain: DTGVSQNPRHKITKRGQNVTFRCDPISEHNRLYWYRQTLGQGPEFLTYFQNEAQLEKSRLLSDRFSAERPKGSFSTLEIQRTEQGDSAMYLCASSLGTHTEAFFGQGTRLTVV.

J is TRBJ1-1 and V is TRBV5-4, with 8 bases aligning to TRBD1. CDR1 and CDR2 (germline): SGHNT, YYREEE (reference sequence). CDR3 length: 13 residues. Trimming cost V 6 bases and J 5 bases; bases outside gene matches: 6. CDR3 amino acids: CASTTGARTEAFF. The CDR3, as DNA: TGTGCCAGCACGACAGGGGCAAGGACTGAAGCTTTCTTT. Looking up the rest from reference TRBV5-4 and TRBJ1-1 gives the full variable domain: ETGVTQSPTHLIKTRGQQVTLRCSSQSGHNTVSWYQQALGQGPQFIFQYYREEENGRGNFPPRFSGLQFPNYSSELNVNALELDDSALYLCASTTGARTEAFFGQGTRLTVV.

V and J are TRBV5-1 and TRBJ1-1; 7 bases are shared with TRBD1. Germline values: CDR1 SGHRS, CDR2 YFSETQ. The CDR3 totals 14 residues. Trimming took 4 bases from V and 0 from J; bases not matched to a gene: 3. In nucleotides, the CDR3 is TGCGCCAGCAGCACTCAGGGGGTGAACACTGAAGCTTTCTTT. Its translation: CASSTQGVNTEAFF.

V is TRBV18 and J is TRBJ2-5; D is undetermined. CDR1 is KGHSH, CDR2 LQKENI, per germline. V was pared by 0 bases and J by 1 base, with 12 bases between. The CDR3 has 16 amino acids. This chain's CDR3 is CASSPPGLSRQETQYF. As DNA, the CDR3 is TGTGCCAGCTCACCACCCGGTTTGAGTCGCCAAGAGACCCAGTACTTC.

The chain has TRBV5-1 and TRBJ1-2; no reliable D call. The CDR3 runs to 13 residues. Germline V gives CDR1 SGHRS, CDR2 YFSETQ. V was pared by 5 bases and J by 2 bases, with 10 bases between. This CDR3 is CASSWETNYGYTF. The CDR3 DNA is TGCGCCAGCAGTTGGGAGACAAACTATGGCTACACCTTC. Complete variable domain (other parts from reference TRBV5-1 and TRBJ1-2): KAGVTQTPRYLIKTRGQQVTLSCSPISGHRSVSWYQQTPGQGLQFLFEYFSETQRNKGNFPGRFSGRQFSNSRSEMNVSTLELGDSALYLCASSWETNYGYTFGSGTRLTVV.

The chain recombines TRBV5-1 with TRBJ1-1; D perhaps matches TRBD1 (5 bases). CDR3 length: 14 amino acids. Germline CDR1 and CDR2: SGHRS and YFSETQ. V was shortened by 0 bases and J by 0 bases, with 6 bases between the two germline ends. The CDR3 nucleotides are TGCGCCAGCAGCTTGGGGGGGGTGAACACTGAAGCTTTCTTT. It is translated as CASSLGGVNTEAFF.

The rearrangement joins TRBV30 to TRBJ1-1, with 7 bases identical to TRBD1. V lost 8 bases, J lost 0 bases, and 6 bases stayed unmatched. The germline gives CDR1 GTSNPN, CDR2 SVGIG (reference sequence). The length of the CDR3 is 13 residues. In nucleotides, the CDR3 is TGTGCCAGAGAGGGACAGCTGAACACTGAAGCTTTCTTT. As protein: CAREGQLNTEAFF. The whole variable domain, filled in from reference TRBV30 and TRBJ1-1, reads SQTIHQWPATLVQPVGSPLSLECTVEGTSNPNLYWYRQAAGRGLQLLFYSVGIGQISSEVPQNLSASRPQDRQFILSSKKLLLSDSGFYLCAREGQLNTEAFFGQGTRLTVV.

V usage is TRBV29-1 and J usage is TRBJ1-1; possibly TRBD1 for D (6 bases). Between the trimmed V and J ends, which lost 6 bases and 1 base, there was a span of 9 bases. Per germline, CDR1 SQVTM and CDR2 ANQGSEA. The CDR3 contains 12 residues. The CDR3 DNA is TGCAGCGTCGACAGGCCGAACACTGAAGCTTTCTTT. Its protein product is CSVDRPNTEAFF.

The V gene is TRBV5-1, the J gene TRBJ2-1; D possibly corresponds to TRBD2 (6 bases). Germline CDR1 SGHRS, CDR2 YFSETQ. This CDR3 comprises 18 residues. Trimming took 1 base from V and 6 from J, leaving 23 bases between them. CDR3 nucleotides: TGCGCCAGCAGCTTGAACGAGGAAGGAGAGAACGGGGGCAATGAGCAGTTCTTC. Residues: CASSLNEEGENGGNEQFF.